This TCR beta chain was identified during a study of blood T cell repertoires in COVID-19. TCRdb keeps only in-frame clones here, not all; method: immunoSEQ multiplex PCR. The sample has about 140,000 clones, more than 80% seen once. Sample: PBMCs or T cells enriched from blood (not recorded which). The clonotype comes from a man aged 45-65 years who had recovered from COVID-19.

In nucleotides, the CDR3 is TGTGCCAGCAGTGTCCGGACAACCGACAATGAGCAGTTCTTC. This codes for CASSVRTTDNEQFF. The genes are TRBV28 and TRBJ2-1, with a possible D match to TRBD1 (5 bases). The CDR3 has 14 residues. The ends were cut back, 5 bases at V and 5 bases at J, with 13 bases in the middle. Germline CDR1 MDHEN, CDR2 SYDVKM.